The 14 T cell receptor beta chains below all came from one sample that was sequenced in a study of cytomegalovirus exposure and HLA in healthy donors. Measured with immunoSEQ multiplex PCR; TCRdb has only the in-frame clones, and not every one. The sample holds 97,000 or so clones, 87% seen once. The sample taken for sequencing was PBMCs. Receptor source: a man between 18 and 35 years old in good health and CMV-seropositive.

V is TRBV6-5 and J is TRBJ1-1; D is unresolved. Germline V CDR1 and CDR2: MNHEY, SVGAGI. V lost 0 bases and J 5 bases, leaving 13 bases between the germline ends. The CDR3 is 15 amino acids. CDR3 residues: CASSYSSGRETEAFF. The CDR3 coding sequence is TGTGCCAGCAGTTACTCTAGTGGGAGGGAAACTGAAGCTTTCTTT.

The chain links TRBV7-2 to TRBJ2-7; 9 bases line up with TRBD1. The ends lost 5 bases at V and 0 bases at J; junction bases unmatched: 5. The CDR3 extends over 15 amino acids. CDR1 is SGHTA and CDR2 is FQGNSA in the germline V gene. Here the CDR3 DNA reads TGTGCCAGCAGCCCGGCGGGACAGGGCTCCTACGAGCAGTACTTC. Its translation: CASSPAGQGSYEQYF.

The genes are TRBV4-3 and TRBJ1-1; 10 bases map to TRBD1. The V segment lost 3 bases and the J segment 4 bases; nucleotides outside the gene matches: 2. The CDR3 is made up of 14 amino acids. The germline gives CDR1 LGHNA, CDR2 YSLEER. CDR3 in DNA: TGCGCCAGCAGCCACCGGACAGGGGGCACTGAAGCTTTCTTT. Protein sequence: CASSHRTGGTEAFF.

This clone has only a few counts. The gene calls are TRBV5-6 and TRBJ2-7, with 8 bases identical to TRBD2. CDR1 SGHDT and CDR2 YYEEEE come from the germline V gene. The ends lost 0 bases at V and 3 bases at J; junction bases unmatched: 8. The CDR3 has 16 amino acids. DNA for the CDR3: TGTGCCAGCAGCTTGGCATTTACTAGCGGAAACTACGAGCAGTACTTC. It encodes CASSLAFTSGNYEQYF.

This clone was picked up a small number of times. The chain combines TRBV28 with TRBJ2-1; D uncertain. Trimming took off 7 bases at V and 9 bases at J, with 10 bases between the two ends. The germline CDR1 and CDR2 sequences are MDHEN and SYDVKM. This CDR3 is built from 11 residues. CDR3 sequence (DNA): TGTGCCAGCAACCGTAACACTGAGCAGTTCTTC. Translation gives CASNRNTEQFF. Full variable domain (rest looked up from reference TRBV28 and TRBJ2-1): DVKVTQSSRYLVKRTGEKVFLECVQDMDHENMFWYRQDPGLGLRLIYFSYDVKMKEKGDIPEGYSVSREKKERFSLILESASTNQTSMYLCASNRNTEQFFGPGTRLTVL.

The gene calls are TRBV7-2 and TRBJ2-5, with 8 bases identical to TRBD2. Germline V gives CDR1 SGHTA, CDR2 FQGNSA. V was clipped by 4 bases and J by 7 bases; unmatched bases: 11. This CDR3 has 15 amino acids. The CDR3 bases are TGTGCCAGCAGCTCGATGGGACTCCGGGAGGGGACCCAGTACTTC. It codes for CASSSMGLREGTQYF.

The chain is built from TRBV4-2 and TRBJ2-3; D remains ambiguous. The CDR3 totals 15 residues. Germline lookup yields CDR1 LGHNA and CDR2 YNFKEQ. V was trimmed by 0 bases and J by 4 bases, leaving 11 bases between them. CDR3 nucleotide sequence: TGTGCCAGCAGCCAAGAGGGTAGCAAGGCAGATACGCAGTATTTT. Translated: CASSQEGSKADTQYF.

The CDR3 coding sequence is TGTGCCAGCAGCGTAGGCATTAGCGGGGCTCAAGAGACCCAGTACTTC. It specifies CASSVGISGAQETQYF. The rearrangement uses TRBV9 and TRBJ2-5, with 8 bases matching TRBD2. The CDR3 covers 16 residues. V was clipped by 0 bases and J by 2 bases; unmatched bases: 6. Germline assignment: CDR1 SGDLS and CDR2 YYNGEE.

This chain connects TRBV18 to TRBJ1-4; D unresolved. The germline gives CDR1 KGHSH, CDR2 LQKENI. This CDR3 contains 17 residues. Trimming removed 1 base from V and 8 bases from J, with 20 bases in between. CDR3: CASSPLDSSGSWEKLFF. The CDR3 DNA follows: TGTGCCAGCTCACCACTCGACTCCTCGGGGTCCTGGGAAAAACTGTTTTTT.

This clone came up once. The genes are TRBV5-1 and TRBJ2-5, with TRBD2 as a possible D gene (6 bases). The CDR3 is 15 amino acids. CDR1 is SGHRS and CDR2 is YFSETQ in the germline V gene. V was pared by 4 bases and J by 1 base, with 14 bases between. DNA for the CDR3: TGCGCCAGCAGCCCAGTTGTGGGGGGCCAAGAGACCCAGTACTTC. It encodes CASSPVVGGQETQYF.

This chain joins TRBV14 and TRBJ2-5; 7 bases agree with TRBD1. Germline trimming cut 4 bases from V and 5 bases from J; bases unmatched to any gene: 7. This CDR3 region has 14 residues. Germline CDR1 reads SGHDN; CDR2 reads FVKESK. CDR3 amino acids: CASSPGQMKETQYF. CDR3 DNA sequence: TGTGCCAGCAGCCCGGGACAGATGAAGGAGACCCAGTACTTC.

The chain's CDR3 is CASSRGTETHYEQYF. In DNA, the CDR3 is TGCGCCAGCAGCCGCGGGACAGAAACTCACTACGAGCAGTACTTC. The chain is built from TRBV4-3 and TRBJ2-7; the D gene is possibly TRBD1 (7 bases). The CDR3 consists of 15 residues. Between the trimmed V and J ends, which lost 4 bases and 3 bases, there was a span of 16 bases. Germline CDR1 reads LGHNA; CDR2 reads YSLEER.

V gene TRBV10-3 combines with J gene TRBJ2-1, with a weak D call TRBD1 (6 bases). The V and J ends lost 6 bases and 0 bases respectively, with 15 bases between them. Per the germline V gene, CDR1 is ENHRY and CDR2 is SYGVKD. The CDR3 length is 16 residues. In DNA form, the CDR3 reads TGTGCCATCAGGAAACACAGGGTGAGCTCCTACAATGAGCAGTTCTTC. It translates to CAIRKHRVSSYNEQFF.

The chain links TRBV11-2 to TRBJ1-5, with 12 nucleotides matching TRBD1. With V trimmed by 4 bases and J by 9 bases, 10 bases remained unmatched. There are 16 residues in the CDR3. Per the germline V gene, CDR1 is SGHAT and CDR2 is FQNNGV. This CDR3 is CASSYYTGQGAGPQHF. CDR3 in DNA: TGTGCCAGCAGCTACTACACGGGACAGGGGGCTGGGCCCCAGCATTTT.